This is a list of T cell receptor beta chains from one sample in a study of T cell responses to AZD1222 COVID-19 vaccine. This table comes from immunoSEQ multiplex PCR, and its TCRdb copy is limited to in-frame clones, with some not included. The sample comprises about 67,000 clones, 84% of which are singletons, and approximately 22% rests with the top ten. Source: peripheral blood, taken on day 0 of AZD1222 vaccination. The source of these receptors is an adult in good health. Each CDR3 is given with its conserved first and last residue. A D gene is named only where the DNA matches it firmly. Not every row has a clone size; where given, it reads once, few, many or a size class.

>.|.|TRBJ1-6|TRBV7-9
CASSSSRVTSNSPLHF
TGTGCCAGCAGCTCAAGTAGGGTAACTTCTAATTCACCCCTCCACTTT
>.|TRBD2|TRBJ2-1|TRBV2
CASSLAGYAEQFF
TGTGCCAGCTCCCTAGCGGGGTATGCGGAGCAGTTCTTC
>once|TRBD1|TRBJ1-6|TRBV7-8
CASSPGQEASPLHF
TGTGCCAGCAGCCCCGGACAGGAGGCCTCACCCCTCCACTTT
>.|.|TRBJ1-5|TRBV28
CASSGVLSNQPQHF
TGTGCCAGCAGTGGGGTGTTAAGCAATCAGCCCCAGCATTTT
>.|.|TRBJ1-2|TRBV2
CASILGLGGGGYTF
TGTGCCAGCATCCTCGGACTCGGGGGCGGCGGCTACACCTTC
>few|TRBD1|TRBJ1-6|TRBV4-2
CASSPGQGDSPLHF
TGTGCCAGCAGCCCAGGACAGGGGGATTCACCCCTCCACTTT
>.|TRBD1|TRBJ2-7|TRBV18
CASSPDRASEQYF
TGTGCCAGCTCGCCGGACAGGGCGTCCGAGCAGTACTTC
>.|.|TRBJ2-7|TRBV3-1/TRBV3-2
CASSQRGRPTEQYF
TGTGCCAGCAGCCAACGGGGCCGACCGACCGAGCAGTACTTC
>.|TRBD1|TRBJ1-2|TRBV6-5
CASSYLDRGYGYTF
TGTGCCAGCAGTTACTTGGACAGGGGATATGGCTACACCTTC
>.|TRBD1|TRBJ2-5|TRBV6-2/TRBV6-3
CASSYRGQGQETQYF
TGTGCCAGCAGTTACCGTGGACAGGGGCAAGAGACCCAGTACTTC
>.|.|TRBJ2-3|TRBV7-6
CASSLGTPTGLYTDTQYF
TGTGCCAGCAGTCTCGGGACTCCCACCGGCCTTTACACAGATACGCAGTATTTT
>.|TRBD2|TRBJ2-7|TRBV4-3
CASSQDAGLVAYEQYF
TGCGCCAGCAGCCAAGATGCGGGACTAGTGGCCTACGAGCAGTACTTC
>.|TRBD2|TRBJ2-1|TRBV4-3
CASSSGAGGIEYNEQFF
TGCGCCAGCAGCTCAGGAGCGGGGGGAATCGAATACAATGAGCAGTTCTTC
>.|.|TRBJ2-1|TRBV6-2/TRBV6-3
CASSQLRGAGGNEQFF
TGTGCCAGCAGCCAACTCCGGGGGGCAGGGGGTAATGAGCAGTTCTTC
>.|.|TRBJ2-2|TRBV4-3
CASSQDPGLTGELFF
TGCGCCAGCAGCCAAGATCCAGGCCTCACCGGGGAGCTGTTTTTT
>.|TRBD2|TRBJ2-5|TRBV27
CASSHIAGGGQTQYF
TGTGCCAGCAGTCACATAGCGGGAGGCGGGCAGACCCAGTACTTC
>once|.|TRBJ1-1|TRBV3-1/TRBV3-2
CASSQAVRGSEAFF
TGTGCCAGCAGCCAAGCTGTTCGCGGGAGTGAAGCTTTCTTT
>.|TRBD2|TRBJ2-1|TRBV2
CASNRLAGVNNEQFF
TGTGCCAGCAACAGACTAGCGGGAGTGAACAATGAGCAGTTCTTC
>.|TRBD2|TRBJ2-1|TRBV4-3
CASSQVGTSANEQFF
TGCGCCAGCAGCCAAGTCGGGACTAGCGCCAATGAGCAGTTCTTC
>few|.|TRBJ2-1|TRBV15
CATSSAGRFGNQFF
TGTGCCACCAGCAGTGCGGGACGGTTCGGAAACCAGTTCTTC
>few|TRBD1|TRBJ2-1|TRBV6-2/TRBV6-3
CASRPNRGRNNEQFF
TGTGCCAGCAGGCCTAACAGGGGGAGAAACAATGAGCAGTTCTTC
>.|.|TRBJ2-7|TRBV14
CASSQVSEQYF
TGTGCCAGCAGCCAGGTGAGCGAGCAGTACTTC
>few|.|TRBJ1-4|TRBV9
CASSVTGFGEKLFF
TGTGCCAGCAGCGTAACAGGGTTTGGTGAAAAACTGTTTTTT
>once|TRBD1|TRBJ2-7|TRBV5-1
CASSPTPGQGTYEQYF
TGCGCCAGCAGCCCAACCCCGGGACAGGGTACCTACGAGCAGTACTTC
>.|.|TRBJ1-2|TRBV6-1
CASSEMLTAEFLYTF
TGTGCCAGCAGTGAAATGTTGACCGCCGAGTTCCTCTACACCTTC
>.|TRBD2|TRBJ2-7|TRBV10-2
CASSESVGLAGGNYEQYF
TGCGCCAGCAGTGAGTCTGTGGGACTAGCGGGAGGCAACTACGAGCAGTACTTC
>.|.|TRBJ1-2|TRBV6-5
CASTPGRGGYTF
TGTGCCAGCACCCCTGGGAGGGGTGGCTACACCTTC
>.|TRBD2|TRBJ2-7|TRBV7-2
CASSLGTSGRRRGSEQYF
TGTGCCAGCAGCTTAGGGACTAGCGGGAGGAGGCGTGGGAGCGAGCAGTACTTC
>.|.|TRBJ2-3|TRBV7-2
CASSLLRVSTDTQYF
TGTGCCAGCAGCCTGTTGCGGGTTAGCACAGATACGCAGTATTTT
>once|.|TRBJ1-5|TRBV2
CASRESSGVSNQPQHF
TGTGCCAGCAGAGAGAGTTCCGGGGTGAGCAATCAGCCCCAGCATTTT
>.|.|TRBJ2-1|TRBV3-1/TRBV3-2
CASSPFQLAEQFF
TGTGCCAGCAGCCCATTCCAACTTGCCGAGCAGTTCTTC
>.|.|TRBJ1-1|TRBV9
CASSPLTEAFF
TGTGCCAGCAGCCCCCTCACTGAAGCTTTCTTT
>few|TRBD2|TRBJ2-6|TRBV9
CASSVGTSGSGGANVLTF
TGTGCCAGCAGCGTAGGGACTAGCGGGAGTGGTGGGGCCAACGTCCTGACTTTC
>.|.|TRBJ2-2|TRBV11-3
CASSPRRIGELFF
TGTGCCAGCTCCCCAAGGCGGATCGGGGAGCTGTTTTTT
>.|TRBD1|TRBJ1-5|TRBV24-1
CATGRTGNQPQHF
TGTGCCACCGGACGGACAGGGAATCAGCCCCAGCATTTT
>.|.|TRBJ1-1|TRBV11-2
CASSATRGNTEAFF
TGTGCCAGCAGCGCAACACGGGGAAACACTGAAGCTTTCTTT
>.|TRBD2|TRBJ2-1|TRBV2
CASSRLAPSSYNEQFF
TGTGCCAGCAGCAGACTAGCTCCTAGCTCCTACAATGAGCAGTTCTTC
>.|.|TRBJ1-1|TRBV18
CASSPASSGGTEAFF
TGTGCCAGCTCGCCCGCATCCTCCGGTGGCACTGAAGCTTTCTTT
>.|.|TRBJ2-1|TRBV24-1
CATSVVGPSYNEQFF
TGTGCCACCAGTGTAGTGGGCCCCTCCTACAATGAGCAGTTCTTC
>.|TRBD1|TRBJ1-6|TRBV4-3
CASSQGGGGSPLHF
TGCGCCAGCAGCCAAGGAGGAGGGGGCTCACCCCTCCACTTT
>.|.|TRBJ2-2|TRBV27
CASSPRTEYTGELFF
TGTGCCAGCAGCCCCCGGACGGAATACACCGGGGAGCTGTTTTTT
>.|.|TRBJ1-1|TRBV18
CASSPSASSGTEAFF
TGTGCCAGCTCACCATCCGCCAGCTCGGGCACTGAAGCTTTCTTT
>once|.|TRBJ1-1|TRBV24-1
CATGGETEAFF
TGTGCCACAGGGGGGGAGACTGAAGCTTTCTTT
>.|TRBD1|TRBJ1-6|TRBV7-2
CASRTRQGNSPLHF
TGTGCCAGCAGAACTCGACAGGGGAATTCACCCCTCCACTTT
>.|TRBD1|TRBJ1-1|TRBV6-4
CASSDQGAGGTEAFF
TGTGCCAGCAGTGATCAGGGGGCTGGAGGCACTGAAGCTTTCTTT
>once|TRBD2|TRBJ2-3|TRBV19
CASSIQRGPTDTQYF
TGTGCCAGTAGTATTCAGCGGGGACCCACAGATACGCAGTATTTT
>once|.|TRBJ2-1|TRBV4-1
CASSQEGTADGEQFF
TGCGCCAGCAGCCAAGAGGGGACTGCTGACGGTGAGCAGTTCTTC
>.|TRBD1|TRBJ2-2|TRBV19
CASSTGTDYTGELFF
TGTGCCAGTAGTACCGGGACAGACTACACCGGGGAGCTGTTTTTT
>once|.|TRBJ1-2|TRBV6-5
CASARDTSNYGYTF
TGTGCCAGCGCCCGGGACACCTCTAACTATGGCTACACCTTC
>.|.|TRBJ1-1|TRBV20-1
CSAEGNTEAFF
TGCAGTGCGGAGGGGAACACTGAAGCTTTCTTT
>once|.|TRBJ1-3|TRBV11-2
CASSLHQFAGNTIYF
TGTGCCAGCAGCTTACATCAGTTTGCTGGAAACACCATATATTTT
>few|TRBD1|TRBJ1-5|TRBV24-1
CATSASGTGGGQPQHF
TGTGCCACCAGCGCTTCCGGGACAGGTGGGGGTCAGCCCCAGCATTTT
>.|TRBD1|TRBJ1-1|TRBV10-1
CASSDYRGSTEAFF
TGCGCCAGCAGTGACTACAGGGGTAGCACTGAAGCTTTCTTT
>.|TRBD2|TRBJ2-5|TRBV9
CASSPGGGQETQYF
TGTGCCAGCAGCCCCGGGGGGGGCCAAGAGACCCAGTACTTC
>.|.|TRBJ1-2|TRBV11-2
CASSLDPRTGYTF
TGTGCCAGCAGCTTAGATCCGAGGACCGGCTACACCTTC
>.|TRBD1|TRBJ2-1|TRBV19
CATRQGAVNEQFF
TGTGCCACCCGACAGGGGGCGGTCAATGAGCAGTTCTTC
>.|.|TRBJ2-7|TRBV18
CASSLGVEQYF
TGTGCCAGCTCACTCGGGGTTGAGCAGTACTTC